One and the same sample provided the 30 T cell receptor beta chains below, sequenced in a study of T cell responses to AZD1222 COVID-19 vaccine. Produced via immunoSEQ multiplex PCR; TCRdb's table is partial and in-frame only. The sample holds about 120,000 clones; around 87% are singletons and the top ten take roughly 1.1%. Material: peripheral blood, obtained on day 0 of AZD1222 vaccination. All receptors derive from an adult in good health.

The CDR3 region is CASSLRPVVGGHTDTQYF. The CDR3 DNA reads TGTGCCAGCAGCTTAAGGCCGGTGGTGGGGGGGCACACAGATACGCAGTATTTT. The V call is TRBV13, the J call TRBJ2-3, with a possible D match to TRBD2 (7 bases). CDR3 length equals 18 residues. Germline CDR1 is PRHDT and CDR2 is FYEKMQ (reference sequence). V shed 2 bases and J shed 2 bases, with 20 bases lying between them.

This clone has just a few counts. This chain connects TRBV7-2 to TRBJ1-2; D is perhaps TRBD1 (6 bases). CDR3 size: 14 residues. Germline V gives CDR1 SGHTA, CDR2 FQGNSA. Trimming left V 2 bases short and J 7 bases short, with 14 bases between. The CDR3 DNA follows: TGTGCCAGCAGCTTACTTTCGGGGGGCCGTGGCTACACCTTC. It codes for CASSLLSGGRGYTF.

V gene TRBV4-1 combines with J gene TRBJ1-2, with D tentatively TRBD1 (5 bases). V dropped 0 bases and J dropped 0 bases, with 14 bases sitting between them. From germline, CDR1 is MGHRA and CDR2 YSYEKL. CDR3 length equals 17 residues. CDR3 nucleotides: TGCGCCAGCAGCCAAGAAGTTAGGACACCCACTAACTATGGCTACACCTTC. It specifies CASSQEVRTPTNYGYTF.

The count of this clone is one. The CDR3 DNA reads TGTGCCAGCAGTTCCGGAGAGGGGGGCACAGATACGCAGTATTTT. Its protein is CASSSGEGGTDTQYF. This chain links TRBV28 with TRBJ2-3, with D perhaps TRBD1 (6 bases). This CDR3 has 15 residues. Germline assignment: CDR1 MDHEN and CDR2 SYDVKM. Deletions cut 4 bases from V and 1 base from J, with 12 bases between.

The rearrangement joins TRBV7-8 to TRBJ2-3; 14 nucleotides match TRBD2. CDR3 length: 19 residues. Germline loops: CDR1 SGHVS, CDR2 FQNEAQ. J lost 2 bases, V lost 1 base, and 8 bases had no gene match. Here the CDR3 reads CASSLELGLAGGTTDTQYF. CDR3 DNA sequence: TGTGCCAGCAGCTTAGAACTAGGACTAGCGGGGGGCACCACAGATACGCAGTATTTT. The full variable domain, with the rest looked up from reference TRBV7-8 and TRBJ2-3, is GAGVSQSPRYKVAKRGQDVALRCDPISGHVSLFWYQQALGQGPEFLTYFQNEAQLDKSGLPSDRFFAERPEGSVSTLKIQRTQQEDSAVYLCASSLELGLAGGTTDTQYFGPGTRLTVL.

This rearrangement joins TRBV19 to TRBJ1-5; D is unclear. Germline V gene sequence: CDR1 LNHDA, CDR2 SQIVND (reference sequence). This CDR3 region has 15 residues. Trimming took off 4 bases at V and 0 bases at J, with 10 bases between the two ends. The CDR3 coding sequence is TGTGCCAGTAGTAGCACAGCCTATAGCAATCAGCCCCAGCATTTT. Its translation: CASSSTAYSNQPQHF.

The V call is TRBV27, the J call TRBJ2-5; D call uncertain. Trimming cost V 8 bases and J 1 base, with 11 bases left between them. Per the germline V gene, CDR1 is MNHEY and CDR2 is SMNVEV (reference sequence). This CDR3 region has 13 residues. In DNA form, the CDR3 reads TGTGCCAGCCGTCCCGGATCCCAAGAGACCCAGTACTTC. It is translated as CASRPGSQETQYF.

This clone was observed once. The chain is built from TRBV11-3 and TRBJ2-7; D might be TRBD1 (5 bases). This CDR3 is 13 amino acids long. Germline V gene data show CDR1 as SGHNT and CDR2 as YENEEA. V dropped 1 base and J dropped 6 bases, with 10 bases sitting between them. The DNA of the CDR3 is TGTGCCAGCAGCTTAGGGGGCAGAGGCGAGCAGTACTTC. Protein: CASSLGGRGEQYF.

For the CDR3, the DNA is TGTGCCAGCAGTGACGTCCGGAAAGGAGAGACCCAGTACTTC. It specifies CASSDVRKGETQYF. This chain uses TRBV25-1 with TRBJ2-5; D is uncertain. The CDR3 totals 14 residues. CDR1 is MGHDK, CDR2 SYGVNS, per germline. Trimming removed 3 bases at V and 4 bases at J, with 12 bases between.

The chain carries TRBV4-1 and TRBJ2-7; possibly TRBD1 for D (5 bases). Deletions cut 2 bases from V and 2 bases from J, with 13 bases between. Germline-derived CDR1 and CDR2 are MGHRA and YSYEKL. The CDR3 sequence is 15 residues long. In DNA form, the CDR3 reads TGCGCCAGCAGCCAAACAGACAGCCTCCCCTACGAGCAGTACTTC. It is translated as CASSQTDSLPYEQYF.

The J gene is TRBJ1-2, the V gene TRBV4-1; no firm D call. The CDR3 sequence is 14 residues long. CDR1 is MGHRA, CDR2 YSYEKL, per germline. V was clipped by 1 base and J by 2 bases, with 8 bases between them. This CDR3 reads CASSQVLKNYGYTF. CDR3 sequence (DNA): TGCGCCAGCAGCCAAGTTCTGAAGAACTATGGCTACACCTTC.

This clone was counted between two and nine times. The V and J genes are TRBV20-1 and TRBJ1-1; D gene uncertain. Looked up from germline, CDR1 is DFQATT and CDR2 is SNEGSKA (reference sequence). The CDR3 extends over 13 amino acids. Trimming pared 3 bases from V and 0 bases from J, leaving 8 bases between. The CDR3 here is CSASGELNTEAFF. The CDR3 region has the DNA TGCAGTGCTAGTGGAGAGTTGAACACTGAAGCTTTCTTT.

The rearrangement links TRBV9 to TRBJ1-1; D is ambiguous. The CDR3 totals 17 residues. Germline V gene data show CDR1 as SGDLS and CDR2 as YYNGEE. V lost 0 bases to trimming and J lost 3 bases, with 18 bases between them. The CDR3 region is CASSVEAWAGLDTEAFF. The CDR3 nucleotides read TGTGCCAGCAGCGTAGAGGCTTGGGCAGGTTTAGACACTGAAGCTTTCTTT.

V usage is TRBV15 and J usage is TRBJ1-5; D gene unclear. Trimming left V 0 bases short and J 6 bases short, with 12 bases between. This CDR3 is built from 15 residues. Germline CDR1 is LNHNV and CDR2 is YYDKDF (reference sequence). Here the CDR3 reads CATSRDLGLGQPQHF. CDR3 nucleotides: TGTGCCACCAGCAGAGATCTCGGCCTCGGTCAGCCCCAGCATTTT.

The rearrangement joins TRBV5-1 to TRBJ1-1; 10 bases agree with TRBD1. V was clipped by 4 bases and J by 5 bases; unmatched bases: 5. Per the germline V gene, CDR1 is SGHRS and CDR2 is YFSETQ. The CDR3 totals 14 residues. This CDR3 is CASSPGTGATEAFF. In DNA form, the CDR3 reads TGCGCCAGCAGCCCCGGGACAGGGGCGACTGAAGCTTTCTTT.

The V gene is TRBV9, the J gene TRBJ1-5; 10 bases are shared with TRBD1. The CDR3 contains 15 residues. V lost 3 bases and J lost 2; bases outside the gene matches: 2. Per the germline V gene, CDR1 is SGDLS and CDR2 is YYNGEE. Here the CDR3 reads CASSAGQGGNQPQHF. Here the CDR3 DNA reads TGTGCCAGCAGCGCCGGACAGGGGGGCAATCAGCCCCAGCATTTT.

The rearrangement links TRBV9 to TRBJ1-5; D unresolved. V shed 0 bases and J shed 5 bases, with 9 bases lying between them. Germline V gives CDR1 SGDLS, CDR2 YYNGEE. The CDR3 covers 14 residues. The CDR3 region is CASSVGLGDQPQHF. The CDR3 DNA reads as TGTGCCAGCAGCGTAGGTCTGGGTGATCAGCCCCAGCATTTT.

The chain uses TRBV11-2 and TRBJ2-7, with D perhaps TRBD1 (5 bases). Germline V gene sequence: CDR1 SGHAT, CDR2 FQNNGV. The CDR3 is made up of 18 amino acids. The V gene lost 3 bases and the J gene lost 0 bases, with 21 bases spanning the gap. This chain's CDR3 is CASSLTDTGRRRSYEQYF. The CDR3 DNA reads as TGTGCCAGCAGCTTGACGGACACGGGCAGGAGACGCTCCTACGAGCAGTACTTC.

The genes are TRBV11-2 and TRBJ2-7, with D perhaps given as TRBD1 or TRBD2 (5 bases each). The germline V gene encodes CDR1 SGHAT and CDR2 FQNNGV. V lost 3 bases, J lost 2 bases, and 8 bases lay in between. The CDR3 length is 13 residues. The CDR3: CASSLGVPYEQYF. The CDR3 coding sequence is TGTGCCAGCAGCTTGGGGGTTCCCTACGAGCAGTACTTC.

The V and J genes are TRBV6-5 and TRBJ2-1; D unresolved. V was pared by 4 bases and J by 7 bases, with 14 bases between. CDR1 is MNHEY and CDR2 is SVGAGI in the germline V gene. This CDR3 region has 14 residues. CDR3 nucleotides: TGTGCCAGCAGTTTGGGTACCGTCGGGAATGAGCAGTTCTTC. It codes for CASSLGTVGNEQFF.

This chain connects TRBV29-1 to TRBJ2-1; 7 bases line up with TRBD1. CDR1 and CDR2 (germline): SQVTM, ANQGSEA. Unmatched junction bases numbered 8, after V lost 0 bases and J lost 6 bases. The CDR3 covers 15 residues. Here the CDR3 reads CSVEEALDRANEQFF. In DNA form, the CDR3 reads TGCAGCGTTGAAGAGGCCCTTGACAGGGCCAATGAGCAGTTCTTC.

This clone appeared a single time. The J gene is TRBJ2-7, the V gene TRBV27; perhaps TRBD1 as D (6 bases). The germline V gene encodes CDR1 MNHEY and CDR2 SMNVEV (reference sequence). Trimming left V 8 bases short and J 6 bases short, with 17 bases between. The CDR3 loop spans 13 amino acids. In DNA, the CDR3 is TGTGCCAGCTCGGACAGCTTTGGGCGCGAGCAGTACTTC. Translating gives CASSDSFGREQYF.

V and J are TRBV19 and TRBJ2-7; weak D call: TRBD2 (6 bases). The CDR3 loop spans 14 amino acids. The germline V and J ends were trimmed by 3 bases and 2 bases, with 11 bases remaining between them. Germline V gene data show CDR1 as LNHDA and CDR2 as SQIVND (reference sequence). The CDR3 region has the DNA TGTGCCAGTAGTATGGCGGGGACGACCTACGAGCAGTACTTC. It translates to CASSMAGTTYEQYF.

This clone occurred once. The chain joins TRBV6-5 to TRBJ1-1; D gene ambiguous. The CDR3 has 12 amino acids. V was pared by 8 bases and J by 2 bases, with 9 bases between. Germline V gene lookup returns CDR1 MNHEY and CDR2 SVGAGI. For the CDR3, the DNA is TGTGCCAGCCGGGTTGGAAACACTGAAGCTTTCTTT. It translates to CASRVGNTEAFF.

The V gene is TRBV6-5, the J gene TRBJ1-5; D possibly corresponds to TRBD1 (5 bases). V lost 5 bases to trimming and J lost 6 bases, with 11 bases between them. The CDR3 sequence is 13 residues long. CDR1 is MNHEY and CDR2 is SVGAGI in the germline V gene. CDR3 sequence reads: CASSTGRTQPQHF. CDR3 coding DNA: TGTGCCAGCAGTACAGGTAGGACTCAGCCCCAGCATTTT.

This chain uses TRBV19 with TRBJ2-5, with TRBD1 identical over 9 bases. J was trimmed by 5 bases and V by 8 bases; bases with no gene match: 6. Per the germline V gene, CDR1 is LNHDA and CDR2 is SQIVND (reference sequence). CDR3 length: 13 amino acids. CDR3 DNA: TGTGCCAGTGCACAGGGGGCGCAGGAGACCCAGTACTTC. This encodes CASAQGAQETQYF.

This clone was counted a few times. This chain links TRBV19 with TRBJ1-1, with D unresolved. Trimming stripped 5 bases from V and 3 bases from J, with 16 bases between. The germline V gene encodes CDR1 LNHDA and CDR2 SQIVND (reference sequence). The CDR3 covers 15 residues. This chain's CDR3 is CASSGRTPADTEAFF. The CDR3, as DNA: TGTGCCAGTAGTGGACGGACCCCGGCGGACACTGAAGCTTTCTTT.

This chain links TRBV6-5 with TRBJ1-2; perhaps TRBD1 as D (6 bases). This CDR3 region has 14 residues. CDR1 and CDR2 from the germline V gene are MNHEY and SVGAGI. V was shortened by 0 bases and J by 8 bases, with 13 bases between the two germline ends. CDR3: CASSYSTGGSGYTF. Here the CDR3 DNA reads TGTGCCAGCAGTTACTCTACGGGGGGCTCGGGCTACACCTTC.

V gene TRBV30 combines with J gene TRBJ1-1; D unclear. Trimming took off 3 bases at V and 4 bases at J, with 6 bases between the two ends. Germline V gene data show CDR1 as GTSNPN and CDR2 as SVGIG (reference sequence). CDR3 length: 11 amino acids. The CDR3 here is CAWSPGTEAFF. Written as DNA, the CDR3 is TGTGCCTGGAGCCCGGGCACTGAAGCTTTCTTT.

This rearrangement joins TRBV7-2 to TRBJ1-6; TRBD1 is a possible D gene (5 bases). This CDR3 has 14 amino acids. V lost 3 bases and J 5 bases, leaving 8 bases between the germline ends. Germline CDR1 reads SGHTA; CDR2 reads FQGNSA. CDR3 region: CASSLGQNNSPLHF. The CDR3 region has the DNA TGTGCCAGCAGCTTGGGGCAGAATAATTCACCCCTCCACTTT.